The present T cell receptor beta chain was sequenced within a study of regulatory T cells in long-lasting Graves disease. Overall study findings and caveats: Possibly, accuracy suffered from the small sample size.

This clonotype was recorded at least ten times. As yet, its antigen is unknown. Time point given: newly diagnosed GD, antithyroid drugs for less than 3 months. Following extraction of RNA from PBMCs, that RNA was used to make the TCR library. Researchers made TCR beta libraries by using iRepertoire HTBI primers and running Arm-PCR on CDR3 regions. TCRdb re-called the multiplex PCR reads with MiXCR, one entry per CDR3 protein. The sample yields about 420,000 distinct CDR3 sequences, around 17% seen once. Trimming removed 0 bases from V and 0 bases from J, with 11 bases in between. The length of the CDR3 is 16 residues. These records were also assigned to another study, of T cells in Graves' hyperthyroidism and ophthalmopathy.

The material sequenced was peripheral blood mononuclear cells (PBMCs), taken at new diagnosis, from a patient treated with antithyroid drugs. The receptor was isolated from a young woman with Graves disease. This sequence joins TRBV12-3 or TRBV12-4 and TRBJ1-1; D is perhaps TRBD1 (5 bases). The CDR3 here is CASSLARTRLNTEAFF. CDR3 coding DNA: TGTGCCAGCAGTTTAGCGCGGACAAGATTGAACACTGAAGCTTTCTTT.